The 7 T cell receptor beta chains below were found in one sample sequenced in a study of cytomegalovirus exposure and HLA in healthy donors. Researchers ran the PCR with 60 Vbeta and 13 Jbeta primers. The data were produced by immunoSEQ multiplex PCR, yet TCRdb's version contains in-frame clones alone and is incomplete. The sample has 97,000 or so clones, over 8% seen once. The sequenced sample consisted of PBMCs. The receptor set was obtained from a man over 45 in good health and CMV-seropositive.

This chain uses TRBV11-3 with TRBJ2-2; weak D call: TRBD2 (5 bases). Trimming cost V 6 bases and J 6 bases, with 14 bases left between them. Germline V lookup: CDR1 SGHNT, CDR2 YENEEA. The length of the CDR3 is 14 residues. CDR3 loop: CASSTVEVAGELFF. DNA for the CDR3: TGTGCCAGCAGTACTGTGGAGGTGGCCGGGGAGCTGTTTTTT.

V and J are TRBV19 and TRBJ2-1; TRBD2 might be the D (6 bases). The CDR3 extends over 16 amino acids. Germline CDR1 and CDR2: LNHDA and SQIVND (reference sequence). The V and J ends lost 3 bases and 0 bases respectively, with 12 bases between them. CDR3 protein: CASSIAGGASYNEQFF. CDR3 in DNA: TGTGCCAGTAGTATCGCTGGCGGGGCCTCCTACAATGAGCAGTTCTTC.

There are a few counts of this clone. The V gene is TRBV13, the J gene TRBJ2-3; 7 bases line up with TRBD2. V lost 1 base, J lost 0 bases, and 1 base stayed unmatched. In germline, CDR1 is PRHDT, CDR2 FYEKMQ (reference sequence). This CDR3 has 15 residues. CDR3 DNA: TGTGCCAGCAGCTTAGAGCGGGGTAGCACAGATACGCAGTATTTT. The encoded protein is CASSLERGSTDTQYF.

This clone was found a few times. V and J are TRBV5-6 and TRBJ1-1, with TRBD1 matching 7 bases. The CDR3 is 16 residues long. J was trimmed by 1 base and V by 0 bases; bases with no gene match: 6. Germline V lookup: CDR1 SGHDT, CDR2 YYEEEE. The CDR3 is CASSLATGVANTEAFF. In nucleotides, the CDR3 is TGTGCCAGCAGCTTGGCAACAGGGGTAGCGAACACTGAAGCTTTCTTT.

This sequence joins TRBV6-1 and TRBJ2-1, with TRBD2 as a possible D gene (6 bases). The CDR3 has 15 amino acids. Germline values: CDR1 MNHNS, CDR2 SASEGT. V was clipped by 7 bases and J by 0 bases, with 13 bases between them. In DNA form, the CDR3 reads TGTGCCAGCACTAGACTAGAGAGCTCCTACAATGAGCAGTTCTTC. Protein: CASTRLESSYNEQFF.

In its sample, this clone was seen a few times. The chain has TRBV9 and TRBJ2-1; 7 nucleotides agree with TRBD1. Germline V lookup: CDR1 SGDLS, CDR2 YYNGEE. The CDR3 is 12 residues long. After removal of 3 bases from V and 7 bases from J, the junction contained 1 base not matched to a gene. CDR3 in DNA: TGTGCCAGCAGCGCGACAGGGAATGAGCAGTTCTTC. Protein: CASSATGNEQFF. Combining the CDR3 with reference TRBV9 and TRBJ2-1 gives the whole variable domain DSGVTQTPKHLITATGQRVTLRCSPRSGDLSVYWYQQSLDQGLQFLIQYYNGEERAKGNILERFSAQQFPDLHSELNLSSLELGDSALYFCASSATGNEQFFGPGTRLTVL.

A few counts support this clone. In DNA, the CDR3 is TGTGCCAGTAGCCTTAGCTCCTATAATTCACCCCTCCACTTT. Protein product: CASSLSSYNSPLHF. The V gene is TRBV19, the J gene TRBJ1-6; D not certain. The CDR3 is made up of 14 amino acids. CDR1 and CDR2 (germline): LNHDA, SQIVND (reference sequence). Trimming removed 6 bases from V and 0 bases from J, with 6 bases in between.